This is a list of T cell receptor beta chains from one sample in a study of blood T cells in healthy people across ages. One entry per CDR3 protein, called by TCRdb with MiXCR from the 5' RACE reads. The data show more than 900,000 distinct CDR3 sequences, with almost 25% seen just once and about 0.69% held by the top ten. This sample also appeared in a second study, on T cells of mothers and their children.

Sequenced input: blood. These receptors were obtained from a girl aged 2-15 years in good health. Each CDR3 is given with its conserved first and last residue. A D gene is named only where the DNA matches it firmly. Size is omitted from some rows. Given values are once, few, many or a class for expanded clones.

.	.	TRBV4-2	TRBJ2-2	TGTGCCAGCATGTCAACGGGGCGGACCGGGGAGCTGTTTTTT	CASMSTGRTGELFF
few	.	TRBV29-1	TRBJ2-1	TGCAGCGTTGAATACCGCCTACTAAACAGTGAGCAGTTCTTC	CSVEYRLLNSEQFF
few	.	TRBV28	TRBJ2-7	TGTGCCAGCAGGGTCAATAGAAGGGGGGGCTCCTACGAGCAGTACTTC	CASRVNRRGGSYEQYF
.	.	TRBV9	TRBJ2-5	TGTGCCAGCAGCCAAGGGAGGGGGCTGGAAGAGACCCAGTACTTC	CASSQGRGLEETQYF
.	TRBD1	TRBV10-3	TRBJ1-2	TGTGCCATCAGTGAGAAGGACAGGGGGCCAAATGGCTACACCTTC	CAISEKDRGPNGYTF
.	.	TRBV12-3/TRBV12-4	TRBJ2-1	TGTGCCAGCAGTTGGGGGGTGCCCTTTAATGAGCAGTTCTTC	CASSWGVPFNEQFF
.	.	TRBV20-1	TRBJ1-1	TGCAGTGCCCCGGGGCAAGGGCGGTTCCCGAACACTGAAGCTTTCTTT	CSAPGQGRFPNTEAFF
.	.	TRBV9	TRBJ1-2	TGTGCCAGCAGCGGTAGAGGCCGTAACTATGACTACACCTTC	CASSGRGRNYDYTF
.	.	TRBV15	TRBJ2-5	TGTGCCACTAAACAGCCGGGGGAGGAGACCCAGTACTTC	CATKQPGEETQYF
few	.	TRBV4-1	TRBJ1-4	TGCGCCAGCAGCCAAGGACAGCCAAATGAAAAACTGTTTTTT	CASSQGQPNEKLFF
few	.	TRBV20-1	TRBJ1-1	TGCAGTGCTATCTCCGGGACACAGAACACTGAAGCTTTCTTT	CSAISGTQNTEAFF
.	.	TRBV5-1	TRBJ2-7	TGCGCCAGCAGGGGTGGGTCAAGTTCGTTTTACGAGCAGTACTTC	CASRGGSSSFYEQYF
few	.	TRBV29-1	TRBJ1-5	TGCAGCGTTGATGCCAGGGGTGGACAGCCCCAGCATTTT	CSVDARGGQPQHF
many	.	TRBV12-3/TRBV12-4	TRBJ2-4	TGTGCCACCGGGACGGGGTCCAAAAACATTCAGTACTTC	CATGTGSKNIQYF
.	.	TRBV20-1	TRBJ2-5	TGCAGTGCCCCGAGAAGTTTGACCCAGTACTTC	CSAPRSLTQYF
few	.	TRBV3-1	TRBJ2-7	TGTACCAGCAGCCAAGGGGTCAGCGGTCCCTACGAGCAGTACTTC	CTSSQGVSGPYEQYF
.	TRBD1	TRBV5-6	TRBJ2-1	TGTGCCAGCAGCGGGGACAGGAGGTTTGATGGTGAGCGGTTCTTC	CASSGDRRFDGERFF
.	.	TRBV20-1	TRBJ2-5	TGCAGTGCTAAAGACAGAGAAGAGACCCAGTACTTC	CSAKDREETQYF
.	.	TRBV9	TRBJ2-7	TGTGCCAGCAGCCCTCAGCCCTCGGGTGAGCAGTACTTC	CASSPQPSGEQYF
few	.	TRBV29-1	TRBJ2-7	TGCAGCGCCGTCAACTACGAGCAGTACTTC	CSAVNYEQYF
few	.	TRBV4-3	TRBJ1-1	TGCGCCAGCAGCCAAGATGCGGGGGGGGGACGGGCTTTCTTT	CASSQDAGGGRAFF
.	.	TRBV6-5	TRBJ2-3	TGTGCCAGCAGTTTATTGGCAGGGCCCCCGAGCACAGATACGCAGTATTTT	CASSLLAGPPSTDTQYF
.	.	TRBV28	TRBJ1-1	TGTGCCAGCAGCGCCTTCGGGACTGAAGCTTTCTTT	CASSAFGTEAFF
.	.	TRBV29-1	TRBJ1-1	TGCAGCGTTCAAAGAACTGAAGCTTTCTTT	CSVQRTEAFF
.	.	TRBV15	TRBJ2-1	TGTGCCACCAGCAGAGAACGGGCTCAGGGTCTGGGGTATAGTTTCTGGGATGAGCAGTTCTTC	CATSRERAQGLGYSFWDEQFF
few	.	TRBV12-3/TRBV12-4	TRBJ1-3	TGTGCTAGCTCCCCGGGGCCTGGAAACACCATATATTTT	CASSPGPGNTIYF
few	.	TRBV6-5	TRBJ2-7	TGTGACAGCACCACACAGGGTATCAACGAGCAGTACTTC	CDSTTQGINEQYF
few	TRBD2	TRBV29-1	TRBJ2-6	TGCAGCGTTGTGGCGGGGGGGCCGTCCGGGGCCAACGTCCTGACTTTC	CSVVAGGPSGANVLTF
few	.	TRBV20-1	TRBJ2-3	TGCAGTGCCCCTGCCCTGAACACAGATACGCAGTATTTT	CSAPALNTDTQYF
few	.	TRBV28	TRBJ2-7	TGTGCCAGCAGTTTAATCCGGCGCGAGCAGTACTTC	CASSLIRREQYF
.	.	TRBV9	TRBJ2-3	TGTGCCAGCAGCGTGGAGACTACTGTAGCAGATACGCAGTATTTT	CASSVETTVADTQYF
.	TRBD1	TRBV6-6	TRBJ2-5	TGTGCCAGCAGAAAAACCGGACAGGGAATAATGGAGACCCAGTACTTC	CASRKTGQGIMETQYF
.	TRBD1	TRBV15	TRBJ2-7	TGTGCCACCAGCAGCGGTGGACAGGGAACGGACGAGCAGTACTTC	CATSSGGQGTDEQYF
.	TRBD1	TRBV11-2	TRBJ1-2	TGTGCCAGCAGCTCGACAGGGGATTTCGCTAACTATGACTACACCTTC	CASSSTGDFANYDYTF
few	.	TRBV5-1	TRBJ2-1	TGCGCCAGCAGTTCGGTACTGAACAATGAGCAGTTCTTC	CASSSVLNNEQFF
few	.	TRBV19	TRBJ1-1	TGTGCCAGTAGTGATCGACAGCGTACGAACACTGAAGCTTTCTTT	CASSDRQRTNTEAFF
.	.	TRBV5-6	TRBJ2-3	TGTGCCAGCAGCGCCCGAGGAACAGATACGCAGTATTTT	CASSARGTDTQYF
few	TRBD1	TRBV12-3/TRBV12-4	TRBJ1-2	TGTGCCAGCAGTATGCAGGGGGCTTATGGCTACACCTTC	CASSMQGAYGYTF
few	TRBD1	TRBV10-3	TRBJ2-1	TGTGCCACGTATACCGGGACAGGGCCGACTGAGCAGTTCTTC	CATYTGTGPTEQFF
.	.	TRBV6-5	TRBJ2-2	TGTGCCAGCAGTTACGGGAAGAACACCGGGGAGCTGTTTTTT	CASSYGKNTGELFF
.	.	TRBV6-1	TRBJ1-4	TGTGCCAGCGGGCTAACAACTAATGAAAAACTGTTTTTT	CASGLTTNEKLFF
few	.	TRBV11-2	TRBJ2-7	TGTGCCAGCAGCTCCCCAGCTGGGGAAAGCTACGAGCAGTACTTC	CASSSPAGESYEQYF
.	.	TRBV12-5	TRBJ1-5	TGTGCTAGTAGGGGAAATGATCAGCCCCAGCATTTT	CASRGNDQPQHF
.	.	TRBV6-5	TRBJ1-5	TGTGCCAACTCCTCCCTCTGGGGGTCCGGGCCGAACCACCCATTTACGCTAAATCAGCCCCAGCATTTT	CANSSLWGSGPNHPFTLNQPQHF
few	TRBD1	TRBV29-1	TRBJ1-1	TGCAGCGTTGCAGTGGACAGGGGGCCAGGCACTGAAGCTTTCTTT	CSVAVDRGPGTEAFF
.	.	TRBV12-3/TRBV12-4	TRBJ1-2	TGTGCCAGCATCCCGGGACCCAACTATGGCTACACCTTC	CASIPGPNYGYTF